This TCR beta chain was observed in a study of B cell selection in AIRE deficiency. Study results and limitations: About a third of healthy-donor shared Treg TCRbeta sequences appeared in patient Tconv cells.

As concerns this clone: Its antigen is unknown.

CDR3 size: 15 residues. Germline CDR1 and CDR2: ENHRY and SYGVKD. V was pared by 3 bases and J by 3 bases, with 1 base of the junction left unmatched. Sorting defined conventional CD4 T cells as CD4+CD127+. Assay used: immunoSEQ multiplex PCR; TCRdb lists only in-frame clones, some missing. The table shows about 21,000 clones, with 95% to 98% occurring only once. The genes are TRBV10-3 and TRBJ2-1, with TRBD1 identical over 11 bases. Sequenced input: conventional CD4+ T cells sorted from PBMCs. This TCR was recovered from a human donor with AIRE deficiency. CDR3 region: CAISEGTGGYNEQFF. In nucleotides, the CDR3 is TGTGCCATCAGTGAAGGGACAGGGGGCTACAATGAGCAGTTCTTC.